One and the same sample provided the 6 T cell receptor beta chains below, sequenced in a study of tumor-infiltrating lymphocytes in glioblastoma multiforme. TCRB libraries came from RNA via three nested multiplex PCR rounds. TCRdb re-called the multiplex PCR reads with MiXCR, one entry per CDR3 protein. The sample shows 20,000 or so distinct CDR3 sequences, 55% to 75% of them seen only once. What was sequenced was peripheral blood. These receptors all come from a male donor with glioblastoma.

Worth noting for this clonotype: A junction boundary mismatches the germline segment, possibly from a read error. V gene TRBV11-2 combines with J gene TRBJ2-3, with TRBD2 matching over 7 bases. Germline values: CDR1 SGHAT, CDR2 FQNNGV. The CDR3 is 14 amino acids. The CDR3 sequence: CSSSSGLWADTQYF. The CDR3 DNA sequence: TGTTCTAGCAGCTCGGGACTATGGGCAGATACGCAATATTTT. The full variable domain, rest sourced from reference TRBV11-2 and TRBJ2-3, is EAGVAQSPRYKIIEKRQSVAFWCNPISGHATLYWYQQILGQGPKLLIQFQNNGVVDDSQLPKDRFSAERLKGVDSTLKIQPAKLEDSAVYLCSSSSGLWADTQYFGPGTRLTVL.

Notes on this clonotype: This may stem from a read error, because a much larger clone lies one nucleotide away. V is TRBV5-1 and J is TRBJ2-3; TRBD1 or TRBD2 may be the D gene (5 bases each). The CDR3 has 16 residues. V shed 8 bases and J shed 0 bases, with 19 bases lying between them. Germline CDR1 SGHRS, CDR2 YFSETQ. The CDR3 DNA sequence: TGCGCCAGGAGCCAGGGACCAAGCGGTAGCACAGATACGCAGTATTTT. Its translation is CARSQGPSGSTDTQYF.

The chain carries TRBV7-9 and TRBJ1-4; no firm D call. The CDR3 is 14 residues long. The V end was cut by 3 bases, the J end by 7 bases, with 12 bases between. Germline loops: CDR1 SEHNR, CDR2 FQNEAQ (reference sequence). For the CDR3, the DNA is TGTGCCAGCAGCTTTTGGAACCGGGGTGAAAAACTGTTTTTT. Amino acids: CASSFWNRGEKLFF.

Many counts were recorded for this clonotype. V usage is TRBV7-9 and J usage is TRBJ1-4, with a possible D match to TRBD1 (5 bases). Germline V lookup: CDR1 SEHNR, CDR2 FQNEAQ (reference sequence). Trimming pared 1 base from V and 6 bases from J, leaving 9 bases between. This CDR3 contains 14 residues. The CDR3 sequence is CASSLVGGDEKLFF. DNA for the CDR3: TGTGCCAGCAGCTTAGTGGGAGGGGATGAAAAACTGTTTTTT.

Notes on this clonotype: One end of the junction varies from germline; a read error may be responsible. This rearrangement joins TRBV20-1 to TRBJ2-3; TRBD1 matches at 11 bases. Germline loops: CDR1 DFQATT, CDR2 SNEGSKA (reference sequence). The CDR3 runs 14 residues. CDR3 sequence reads: CSARGTGGTYTQYF. CDR3 DNA: TGCAGTGCAAGAGGGACAGGGGGAACATATACGCAGTACTTT.

As concerns this clonotype: One base away lies a much larger clone, so this may be a sequencing read error. The chain links TRBV11-2 to TRBJ1-2, with D possibly being TRBD1 (5 bases). The germline gives CDR1 SGHAT, CDR2 FQNNGV. The CDR3 covers 13 residues. CDR3 bases: TGTGACAGCAGCCAAGGGGATTGGATTGGCTACACCTTC. Translating gives CDSSQGDWIGYTF.